This TCR beta chain was recovered during a study of cytomegalovirus exposure and HLA in healthy donors. PCR amplification relied on 60 Vbeta primers (plus 13 Jbeta primers). Only in-frame clones appear in the TCRdb table, and some are missing; sequencing was by immunoSEQ multiplex PCR. The data contain under 150,000 clones, 70% to 90% of them seen just once; the ten biggest clones take up under 7%. Germline lookup yields CDR1 MNHEY and CDR2 SVGAGI. The CDR3 extends over 14 amino acids. Study-wide points: Generally TCR sequences proved uncommon, though certain public TCRs appeared in numerous donors.

Regarding this clone: Its antigen is as yet unknown. Its ends do not fully match the called genes, so a read error is possible.

This clonotype was obtained from a middle-aged woman in good health and CMV-seropositive. Sequencing was performed on PBMCs. The rearrangement joins TRBV6-5 to TRBJ2-7; D is unclear. CDR3: CASSHSPPGVEQYF. The CDR3 nucleotides read TGTGCCAGCAGTCACTCCCCCCCGGGTGTTGAGCAGTACTTC.